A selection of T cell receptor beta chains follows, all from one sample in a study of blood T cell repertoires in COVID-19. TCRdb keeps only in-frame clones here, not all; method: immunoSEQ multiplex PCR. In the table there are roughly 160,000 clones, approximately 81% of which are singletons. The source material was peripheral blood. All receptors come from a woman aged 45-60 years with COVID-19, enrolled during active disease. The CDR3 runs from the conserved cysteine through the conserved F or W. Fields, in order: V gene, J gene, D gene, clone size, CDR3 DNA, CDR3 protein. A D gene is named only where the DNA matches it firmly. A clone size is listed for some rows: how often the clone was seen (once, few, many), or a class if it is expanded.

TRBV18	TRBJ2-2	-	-	TGTGCCAGCTCACTATCCAAGGGGAGGAGGGGCCTCCTCGGGGAGCTGTTTTTT	CASSLSKGRRGLLGELFF
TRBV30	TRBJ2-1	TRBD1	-	TGTGCCTGGGGCTCGGGACAGGGTGGGGGCAATGAGCAGTTCTTC	CAWGSGQGGGNEQFF
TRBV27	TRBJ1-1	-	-	TGTGCCAGCAGTTTCAGGGCCGGTTTAAGTCTGAACACTGAAGCTTTCTTT	CASSFRAGLSLNTEAFF
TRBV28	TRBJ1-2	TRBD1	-	TGTGCCAGCAGTGGCTCAGGGGGCGATGGCTACACCTTC	CASSGSGGDGYTF
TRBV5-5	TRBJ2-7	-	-	TGTGCCAGCAGCTTGGGGGTCAGGGTGGTTTTCCACGAGCAGTACTTC	CASSLGVRVVFHEQYF
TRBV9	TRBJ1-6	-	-	TGTGCCAGCAGCGTAACGCAGGGACACGATTCACCCCTCCACTTT	CASSVTQGHDSPLHF
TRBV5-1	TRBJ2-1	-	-	TGCGCCAGCAGCTTGGCGGGGATGTATGAGCAGTTCTTC	CASSLAGMYEQFF
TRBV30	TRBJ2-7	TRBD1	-	TGTGCCTGGAGCCGGGACAGGGGGTCCTACGAGCAGTACTTC	CAWSRDRGSYEQYF
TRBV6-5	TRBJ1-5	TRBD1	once	TGTGCCAGCAGTTTTGGGACAGGGCGTCAGCCCCAGCATTTT	CASSFGTGRQPQHF
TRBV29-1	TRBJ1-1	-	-	TGCAGCGTTGACCGCCGGGTTTCGAACACTGAAGCTTTCTTT	CSVDRRVSNTEAFF
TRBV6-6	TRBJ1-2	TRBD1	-	TGTGCCAGCAGTTACTCCGGGACAGCTAACTATGGCTACACCTTC	CASSYSGTANYGYTF
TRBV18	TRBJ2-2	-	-	TGTGCCAGCTCACCAGAACAGGTTAACACCGGGGAGCTGTTTTTT	CASSPEQVNTGELFF
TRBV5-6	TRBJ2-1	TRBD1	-	TGTGCCAGCAGCGCCTCAGGGGGCGGGTACAATGAGCAGTTCTTC	CASSASGGGYNEQFF
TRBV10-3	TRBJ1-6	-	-	TGTGCCATCAGAGGGCAGGGGATAGTCCCCCTCCACTTT	CAIRGQGIVPLHF
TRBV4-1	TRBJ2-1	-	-	TGCGCCAGCAGCCACGATGGAGACAGAAACAATGAGCAGTTCTTC	CASSHDGDRNNEQFF
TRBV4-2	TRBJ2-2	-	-	TGTGCCAGCAGCCAAGATTTGGGGGGCACCGGGGAGCTGTTTTTT	CASSQDLGGTGELFF
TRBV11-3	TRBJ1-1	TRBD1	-	TGTGCCAGCAGCTTGGATCCGGGACAGGGGACTGAAGCTTTCTTT	CASSLDPGQGTEAFF
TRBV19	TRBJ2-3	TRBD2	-	TGTGCCAGTAGTGCTAGACTAGCGGGGGTTTTTGATACGCAGTATTTT	CASSARLAGVFDTQYF
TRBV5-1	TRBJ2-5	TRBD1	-	TGCGCCAGCAGCTCGGGACAGGAAGAGACCCAGTACTTC	CASSSGQEETQYF
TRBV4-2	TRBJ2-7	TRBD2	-	TGTGCCAGCAGCCAGAATAGCGGGGCCTCGAGCTCCTACGAGCAGTACTTC	CASSQNSGASSSYEQYF
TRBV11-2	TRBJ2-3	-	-	TGTGCCAGCAGCTTAGACGGTCCCCTCACAGATACGCAGTATTTT	CASSLDGPLTDTQYF
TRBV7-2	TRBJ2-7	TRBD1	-	TGTGCCAGCAGCCGACAGGGGGCCTACGAGCAGTACTTC	CASSRQGAYEQYF
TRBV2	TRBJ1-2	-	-	TGTGCCAGCAGTGAATGGGAGGGTTGGGGCTACACCTTC	CASSEWEGWGYTF
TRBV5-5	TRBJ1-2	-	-	TGTGCCAGCAGCCCACAGGGCGGCTATGGCTACACCTTC	CASSPQGGYGYTF
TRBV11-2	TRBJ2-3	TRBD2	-	TGTGCCAGCAGCCCCAGTATTGCGGGGGGGCAAGATACGCAGTATTTT	CASSPSIAGGQDTQYF
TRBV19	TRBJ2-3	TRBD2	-	TGTGCCAGTAGTATCGAGGGGAGGGGCACAGATACGCAGTATTTT	CASSIEGRGTDTQYF
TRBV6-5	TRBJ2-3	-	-	TGTGCCAGCAGCCCGGGGGGCACAGATACGCAGTATTTT	CASSPGGTDTQYF
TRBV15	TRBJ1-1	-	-	TGTGCCACCAGCAGACATTCATTGGACAGATTCCTGATGAACACTGAAGCTTTCTTT	CATSRHSLDRFLMNTEAFF
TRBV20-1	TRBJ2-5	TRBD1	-	TGCAGTGCTAGTTCGGGACAGGGCAGAGAGACCCAGTACTTC	CSASSGQGRETQYF
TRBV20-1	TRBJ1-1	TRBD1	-	TGCAGTGCTAGTCCAGGGGGCTCCTCTGCTTTCTTT	CSASPGGSSAFF
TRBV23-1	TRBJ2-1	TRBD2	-	TGCGCCAGCAGTCAATTTCCGGGGGGGAGACGCTACAATGAGCAGTTCTTC	CASSQFPGGRRYNEQFF
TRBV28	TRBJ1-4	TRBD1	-	TGTGCCAGCACGGACAGGGACGAAAAACTGTTTTTT	CASTDRDEKLFF
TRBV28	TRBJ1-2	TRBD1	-	TGTGCCAGCAGCATCCCAGTTACCGGACAGGGACAAGGGGGCTACACCTTC	CASSIPVTGQGQGGYTF
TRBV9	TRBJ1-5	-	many	TGTGCCAGCAGCCCGGGGGGGCCGGGACAGCCCCAGCATTTT	CASSPGGPGQPQHF
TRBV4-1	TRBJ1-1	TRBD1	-	TGCGCCAGCAGCCAAGACACGGACAGGGCTAACACTGAAGCTTTCTTT	CASSQDTDRANTEAFF
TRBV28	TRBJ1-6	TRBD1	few	TGTGCCAGCAGTTTTCCCGGGACAGATTTCCATTCACCCCTCCACTTT	CASSFPGTDFHSPLHF
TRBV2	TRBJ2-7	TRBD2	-	TGTGCCAGCAGTGAGGGGAGGGTAGGGACCTACGAGCAGTACTTC	CASSEGRVGTYEQYF
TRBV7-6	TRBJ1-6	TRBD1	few	TGTGCCAGCAGTCTGGACGGACAGGGAAATTCACCCCTCCACTTT	CASSLDGQGNSPLHF
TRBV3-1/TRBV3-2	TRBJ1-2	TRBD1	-	TGTGCCAGCAGCCGGGGACAGGTTGGCTACACCTTC	CASSRGQVGYTF
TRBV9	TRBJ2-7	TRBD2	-	TGTGCCAGCAGCGTTTCGAGCGGGGACTCCTACGAGCAGTACTTC	CASSVSSGDSYEQYF
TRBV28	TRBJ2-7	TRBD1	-	TGTGCCAGCAGTTTCCCCCAAGGGACAGGGGGGGCCTACGAGCAGTACTTC	CASSFPQGTGGAYEQYF
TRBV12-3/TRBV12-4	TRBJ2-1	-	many	TGTGCCAGCAGTTCCAGGGGTCATGAGCAGTTCTTC	CASSSRGHEQFF
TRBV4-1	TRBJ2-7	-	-	TGCGCCAGCAGCCAAGGTGGGGGGGGCCCCTACGAGCAGTACTTC	CASSQGGGGPYEQYF
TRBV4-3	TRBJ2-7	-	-	TGCGCCACAAAAAGAGAGGCTCTAGACTACGAGCAGTACTTC	CATKREALDYEQYF
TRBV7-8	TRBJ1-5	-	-	TGTGCCAGCAGCTTAGGGGCAGGTAGGAATCAGCCCCAGCATTTT	CASSLGAGRNQPQHF
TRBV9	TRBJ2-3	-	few	TGTGCCAGCAGCGCCAGGCAGACTAACACAGATACGCAGTATTTT	CASSARQTNTDTQYF
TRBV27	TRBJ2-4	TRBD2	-	TGTGCCAGCAGTTTTGACGGGAGGGCCAAAAACATTCAGTACTTC	CASSFDGRAKNIQYF
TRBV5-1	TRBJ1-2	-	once	TGCGCCAGCAGCATAGGGAGGGGCTCCCGGGGAAGCGACTATGGCTACACCTTC	CASSIGRGSRGSDYGYTF
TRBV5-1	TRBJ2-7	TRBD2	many	TGCGCCAGCAGCTTGGCCGGGGGGGACCGATGGGACGAGCAGTACTTC	CASSLAGGDRWDEQYF
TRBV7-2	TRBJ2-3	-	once	TGTGCCAGCAGCTTCCGCCAGAGCACAGATACGCAGTATTTT	CASSFRQSTDTQYF
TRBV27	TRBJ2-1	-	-	TGTGCCAGCAGTTTAGGGGCAAACAATGAGCAGTTCTTC	CASSLGANNEQFF
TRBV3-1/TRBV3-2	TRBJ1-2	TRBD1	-	TGTGCCAGCAGCCAAGGGGGGGACAGCTATGGCTACACCTTC	CASSQGGDSYGYTF
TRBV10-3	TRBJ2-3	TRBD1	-	TGTGCCATCAGTGGGGCGCCCGGACAGGGTTCGTCCGATACGCAGTATTTT	CAISGAPGQGSSDTQYF